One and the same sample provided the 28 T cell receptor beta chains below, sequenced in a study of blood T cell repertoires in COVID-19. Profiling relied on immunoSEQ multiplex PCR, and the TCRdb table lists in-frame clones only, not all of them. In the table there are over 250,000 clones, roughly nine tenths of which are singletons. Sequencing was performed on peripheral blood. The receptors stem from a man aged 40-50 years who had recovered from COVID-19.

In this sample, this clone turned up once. The CDR3 loop is CASSIGTGFKKETQYF. The CDR3 coding sequence is TGTGCCAGTAGTATTGGGACAGGGTTTAAGAAAGAGACCCAGTACTTC. The J gene is TRBJ2-5, the V gene TRBV19; TRBD1 agrees at 9 bases. The trim removed 3 bases at V and 3 bases at J, leaving 8 bases unmatched. The germline V gene has CDR1 LNHDA and CDR2 SQIVND (reference sequence). The CDR3 length is 16 residues.

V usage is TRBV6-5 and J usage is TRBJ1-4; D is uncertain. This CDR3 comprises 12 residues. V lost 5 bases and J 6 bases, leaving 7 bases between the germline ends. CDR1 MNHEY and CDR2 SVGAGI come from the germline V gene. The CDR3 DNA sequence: TGTGCCAGCAGTCCCCGGGATGAAAAACTGTTTTTT. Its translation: CASSPRDEKLFF.

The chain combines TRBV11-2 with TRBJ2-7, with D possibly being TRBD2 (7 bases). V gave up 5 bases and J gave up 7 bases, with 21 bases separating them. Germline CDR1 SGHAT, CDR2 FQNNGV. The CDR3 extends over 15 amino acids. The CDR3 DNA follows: TGTGCCAGCAGCCCCAGGTGGGGGGGCTTAGATGAGCAGTACTTC. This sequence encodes CASSPRWGGLDEQYF.

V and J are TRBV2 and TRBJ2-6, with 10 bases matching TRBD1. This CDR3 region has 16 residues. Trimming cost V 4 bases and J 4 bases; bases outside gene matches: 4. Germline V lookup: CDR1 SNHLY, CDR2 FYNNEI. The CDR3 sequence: CASSADRGHGANVLTF. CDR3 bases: TGTGCCAGCAGTGCCGACAGGGGGCACGGGGCCAACGTCCTGACTTTC. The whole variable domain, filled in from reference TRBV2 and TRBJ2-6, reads EPEVTQTPSHQVTQMGQEVILRCVPISNHLYFYWYRQILGQKVEFLVSFYNNEISEKSEIFDDQFSVERPDGSNFTLKIRSTKLEDSAMYFCASSADRGHGANVLTFGAGSRLTVL.

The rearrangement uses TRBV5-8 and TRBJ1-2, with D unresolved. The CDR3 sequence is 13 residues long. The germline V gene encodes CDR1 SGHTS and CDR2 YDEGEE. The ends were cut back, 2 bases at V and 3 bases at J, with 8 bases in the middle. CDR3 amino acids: CASSLSGYYGYTF. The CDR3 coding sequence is TGTGCCAGCAGCTTATCAGGATACTATGGCTACACCTTC.

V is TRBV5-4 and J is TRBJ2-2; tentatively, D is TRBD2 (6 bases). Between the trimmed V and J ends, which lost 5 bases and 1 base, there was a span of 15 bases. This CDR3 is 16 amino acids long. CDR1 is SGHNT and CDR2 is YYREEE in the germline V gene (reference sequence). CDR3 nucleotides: TGTGCCAGCAGTATGGAGGGGCTACAGAACACCGGGGAGCTGTTTTTT. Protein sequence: CASSMEGLQNTGELFF.

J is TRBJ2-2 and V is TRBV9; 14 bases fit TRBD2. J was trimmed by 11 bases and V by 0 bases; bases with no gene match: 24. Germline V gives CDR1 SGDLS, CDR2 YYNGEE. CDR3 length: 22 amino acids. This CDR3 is CASSVEIGLAGGRGAALGELFF. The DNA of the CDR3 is TGTGCCAGCAGCGTAGAGATTGGACTAGCGGGAGGTCGGGGAGCGGCACTGGGAGAGCTGTTTTTT.

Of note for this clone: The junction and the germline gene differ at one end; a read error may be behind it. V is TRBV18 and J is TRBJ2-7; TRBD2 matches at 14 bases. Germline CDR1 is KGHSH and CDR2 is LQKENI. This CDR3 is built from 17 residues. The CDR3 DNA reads TGTGCCAGCTCACCATTGACTAGCGGGAGGGCCTCCCACGAGCAGTACTTC. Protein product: CASSPLTSGRASHEQYF.

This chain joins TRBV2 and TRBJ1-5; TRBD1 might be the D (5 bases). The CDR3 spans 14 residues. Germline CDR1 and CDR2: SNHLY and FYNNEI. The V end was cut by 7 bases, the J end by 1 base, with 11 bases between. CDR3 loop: CASKWGASNQPQHF. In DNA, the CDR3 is TGTGCCAGCAAATGGGGCGCGAGCAATCAGCCCCAGCATTTT.

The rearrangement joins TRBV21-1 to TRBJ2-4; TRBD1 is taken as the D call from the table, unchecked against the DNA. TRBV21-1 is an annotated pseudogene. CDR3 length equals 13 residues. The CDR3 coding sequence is TGTGCCAGCAGCTACAGGACAGCGAACATTCAGTACTTC. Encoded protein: CASSYRTANIQYF.

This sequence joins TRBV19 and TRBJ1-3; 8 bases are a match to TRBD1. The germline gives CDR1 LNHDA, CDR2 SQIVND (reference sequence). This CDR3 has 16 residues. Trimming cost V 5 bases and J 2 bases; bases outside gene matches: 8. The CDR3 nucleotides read TGTGCCAGTAGTGCCGCCGGGACAGGTACTGGAAACACCATATATTTT. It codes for CASSAAGTGTGNTIYF.

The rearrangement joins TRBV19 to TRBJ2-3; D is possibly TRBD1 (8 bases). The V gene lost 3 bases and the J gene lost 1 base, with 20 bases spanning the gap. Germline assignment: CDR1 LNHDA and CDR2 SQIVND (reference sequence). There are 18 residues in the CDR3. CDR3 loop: CASSMRGQGAGGTDTQYF. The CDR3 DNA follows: TGTGCCAGTAGTATGCGGGGTCAGGGGGCGGGGGGCACAGATACGCAGTATTTT. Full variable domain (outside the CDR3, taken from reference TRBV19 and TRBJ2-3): DGGITQSPKYLFRKEGQNVTLSCEQNLNHDAMYWYRQDPGQGLRLIYYSQIVNDFQKGDIAEGYSVSREKKESFPLTVTSAQKNPTAFYLCASSMRGQGAGGTDTQYFGPGTRLTVL.

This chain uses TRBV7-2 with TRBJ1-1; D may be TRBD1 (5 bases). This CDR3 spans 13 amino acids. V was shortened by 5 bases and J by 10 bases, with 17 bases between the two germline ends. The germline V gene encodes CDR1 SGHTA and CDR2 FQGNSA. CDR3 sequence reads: CASSPGAGRLAFF. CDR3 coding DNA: TGTGCCAGCAGCCCCGGGGCAGGGAGGTTAGCTTTCTTT.

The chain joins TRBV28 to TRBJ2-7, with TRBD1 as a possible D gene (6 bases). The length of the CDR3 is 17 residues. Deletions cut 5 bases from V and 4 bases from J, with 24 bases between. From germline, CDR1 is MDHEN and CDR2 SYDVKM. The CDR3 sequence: CASSPRGWGLPHYEQYF. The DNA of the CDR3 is TGTGCCAGCAGTCCCCGCGGATGGGGGCTCCCCCATTACGAGCAGTACTTC.

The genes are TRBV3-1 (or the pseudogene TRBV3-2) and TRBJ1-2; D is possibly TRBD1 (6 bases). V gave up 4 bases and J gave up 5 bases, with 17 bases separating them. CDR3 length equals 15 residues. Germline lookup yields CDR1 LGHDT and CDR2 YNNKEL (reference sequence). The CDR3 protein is CASSPSRGASYGYTF. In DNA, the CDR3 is TGTGCCAGCAGCCCATCGCGGGGGGCCTCGTATGGCTACACCTTC.

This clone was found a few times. DNA for the CDR3: TGCGCCAGCAGCCCCGGACAGACCACCTCGCTGGGAGGCTACACCTTC. Its protein is CASSPGQTTSLGGYTF. The V gene is TRBV5-1, the J gene TRBJ1-2, with D possibly matching TRBD1 (6 bases). CDR3 length: 16 residues. Trimming took 4 bases from V and 8 from J, leaving 24 bases between them. Germline assignment: CDR1 SGHRS and CDR2 YFSETQ.

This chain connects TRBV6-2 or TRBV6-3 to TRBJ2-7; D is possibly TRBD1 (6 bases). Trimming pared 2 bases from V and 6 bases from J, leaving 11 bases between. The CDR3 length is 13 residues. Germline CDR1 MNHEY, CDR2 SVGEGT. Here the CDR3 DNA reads TGTGCCAGCAGTTACAAACAGGGTGGCGAGCAGTACTTC. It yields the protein CASSYKQGGEQYF.

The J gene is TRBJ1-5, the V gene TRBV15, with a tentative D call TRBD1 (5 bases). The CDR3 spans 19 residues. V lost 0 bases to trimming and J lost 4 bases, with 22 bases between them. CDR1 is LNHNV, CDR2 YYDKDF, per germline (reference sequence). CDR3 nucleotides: TGTGCCACCAGCAGAGAGATTTCCTGGGGGGGACGGAAAAATCAGCCCCAGCATTTT. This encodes CATSREISWGGRKNQPQHF.

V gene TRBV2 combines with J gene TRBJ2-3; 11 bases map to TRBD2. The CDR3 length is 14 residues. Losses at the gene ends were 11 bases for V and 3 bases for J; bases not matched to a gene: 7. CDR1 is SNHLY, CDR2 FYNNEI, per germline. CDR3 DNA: TGTGCCGGAAATAGCGGGAGGGATACAGATACGCAGTATTTT. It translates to CAGNSGRDTDTQYF.

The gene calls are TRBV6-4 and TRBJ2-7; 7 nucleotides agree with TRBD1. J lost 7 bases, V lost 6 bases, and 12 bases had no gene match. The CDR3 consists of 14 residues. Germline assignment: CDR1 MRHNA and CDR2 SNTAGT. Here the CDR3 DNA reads TGTGCCAGCAGATACCGGGACAGCGAAAGTGAGCAGTACTTC. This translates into CASRYRDSESEQYF.

Here the CDR3 reads CASSRSGIPNEKLFF. The CDR3 bases are TGTGCCAGTAGCCGGTCCGGGATCCCTAATGAAAAACTGTTTTTT. V is TRBV19 and J is TRBJ1-4; D not certain. V was cut by 6 bases and J by 3 bases, with 14 bases left in between. Looked up from germline, CDR1 is LNHDA and CDR2 is SQIVND (reference sequence). This CDR3 contains 15 residues.

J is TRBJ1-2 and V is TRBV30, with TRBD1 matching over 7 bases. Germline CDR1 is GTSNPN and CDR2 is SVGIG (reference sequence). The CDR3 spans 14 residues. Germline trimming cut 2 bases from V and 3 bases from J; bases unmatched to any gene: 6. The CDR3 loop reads CAWSSDRIDYGYTF. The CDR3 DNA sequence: TGTGCCTGGAGTTCGGACAGGATCGACTATGGCTACACCTTC.

The CDR3 sequence is CASSQDSLAGGAYGNEQFF. The CDR3 region has the DNA TGCGCCAGCAGCCAAGACTCACTAGCGGGAGGGGCTTATGGCAATGAGCAGTTCTTC. The J gene is TRBJ2-1, the V gene TRBV4-1; 13 bases fit TRBD2. The ends lost 0 bases at V and 6 bases at J; junction bases unmatched: 11. Germline V CDR1 and CDR2: MGHRA, YSYEKL. The CDR3 is made up of 19 amino acids.

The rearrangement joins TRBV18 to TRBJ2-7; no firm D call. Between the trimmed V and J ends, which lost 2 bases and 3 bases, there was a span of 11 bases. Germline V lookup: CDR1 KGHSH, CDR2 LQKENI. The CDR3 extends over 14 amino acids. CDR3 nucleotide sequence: TGTGCCAGCTCACCAACGTTCCGCGGCTACGAGCAGTACTTC. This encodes CASSPTFRGYEQYF. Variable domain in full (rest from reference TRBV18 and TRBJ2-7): NAGVMQNPRHLVRRRGQEARLRCSPMKGHSHVYWYRQLPEEGLKFMVYLQKENIIDESGMPKERFSAEFPKEGPSILRIQQVVRGDSAAYFCASSPTFRGYEQYFGPGTRLTVT.

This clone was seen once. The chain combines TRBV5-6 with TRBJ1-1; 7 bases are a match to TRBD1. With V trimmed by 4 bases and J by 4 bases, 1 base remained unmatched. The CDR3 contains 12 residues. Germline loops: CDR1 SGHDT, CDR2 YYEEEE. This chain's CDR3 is CASSAGGTEAFF. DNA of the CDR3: TGTGCCAGCAGCGCAGGGGGCACTGAAGCTTTCTTT.

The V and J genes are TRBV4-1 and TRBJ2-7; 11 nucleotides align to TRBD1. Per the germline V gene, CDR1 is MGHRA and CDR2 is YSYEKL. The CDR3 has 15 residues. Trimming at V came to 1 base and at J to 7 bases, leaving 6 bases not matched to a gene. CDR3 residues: CASSQGTGGIGEQYF. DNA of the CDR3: TGCGCCAGCAGCCAAGGGACAGGGGGCATAGGGGAGCAGTACTTC.

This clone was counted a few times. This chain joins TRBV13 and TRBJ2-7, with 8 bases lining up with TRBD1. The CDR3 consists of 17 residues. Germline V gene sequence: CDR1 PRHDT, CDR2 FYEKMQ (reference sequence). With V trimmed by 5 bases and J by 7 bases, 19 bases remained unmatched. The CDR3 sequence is CASSPPGQERGVREQYF. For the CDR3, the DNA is TGTGCCAGCAGCCCCCCGGGACAGGAGAGGGGGGTGAGGGAGCAGTACTTC.

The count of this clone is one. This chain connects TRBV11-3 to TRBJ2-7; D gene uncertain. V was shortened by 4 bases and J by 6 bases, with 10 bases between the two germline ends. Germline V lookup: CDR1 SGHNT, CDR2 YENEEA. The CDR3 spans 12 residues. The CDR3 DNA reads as TGTGCCAGCAGCTACCCCGGCGGCGAGCAGTACTTC. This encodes CASSYPGGEQYF.